This T cell receptor beta chain was identified in a study of OX40 agonist ivuxolimab in advanced cancers. The data were produced by immunoSEQ multiplex PCR, yet TCRdb's version contains in-frame clones alone and is incomplete. Among 30,000 to 35,000 clones listed, about four fifths were seen once. This CDR3 has 15 amino acids. Germline CDR1 reads WSHSY; CDR2 reads SAAADI. The ends were cut back, 3 bases at V and 5 bases at J, with 16 bases in the middle. This specimen was CD4+ or CD8+ T cells sorted from blood, taken in a trial of the OX40 agonist ivuxolimab. The V call is TRBV10-2, the J call TRBJ1-2; D not resolved. The source is an adult with an advanced solid tumor such as melanoma, head and neck, liver or kidney cancer. The CDR3 DNA reads as TGCGCCAGCAGTGAATGGGAACGTGACCTGTATGGCTACACCTTC. Amino acid sequence: CASSEWERDLYGYTF.